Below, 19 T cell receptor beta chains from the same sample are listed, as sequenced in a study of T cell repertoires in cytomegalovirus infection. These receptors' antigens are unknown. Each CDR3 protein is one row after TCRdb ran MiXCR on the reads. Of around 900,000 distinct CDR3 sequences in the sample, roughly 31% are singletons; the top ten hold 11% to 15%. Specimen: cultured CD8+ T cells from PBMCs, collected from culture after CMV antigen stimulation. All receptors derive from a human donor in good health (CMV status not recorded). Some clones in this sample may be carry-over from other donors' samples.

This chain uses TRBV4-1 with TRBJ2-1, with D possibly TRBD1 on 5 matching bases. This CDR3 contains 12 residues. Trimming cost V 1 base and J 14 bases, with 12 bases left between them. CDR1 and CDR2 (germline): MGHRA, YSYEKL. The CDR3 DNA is TGCGCCAGCAGCCAAGTTGGCGGCAGGGAGTTCTTC. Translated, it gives CASSQVGGREFF.

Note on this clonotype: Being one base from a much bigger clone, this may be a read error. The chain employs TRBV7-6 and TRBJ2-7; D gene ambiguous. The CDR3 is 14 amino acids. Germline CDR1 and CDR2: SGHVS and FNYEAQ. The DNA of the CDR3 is TGTGTCAGCAGCCATGGCGGAACCTCCTACGAGCAGTACTTC. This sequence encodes CVSSHGGTSYEQYF.

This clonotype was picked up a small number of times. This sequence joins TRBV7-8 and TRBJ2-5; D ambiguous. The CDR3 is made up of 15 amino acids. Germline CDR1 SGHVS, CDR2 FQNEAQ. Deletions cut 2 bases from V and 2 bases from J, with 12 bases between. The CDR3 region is CASSLWLELQETQYF. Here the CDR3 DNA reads TGTGCCAGCAGCTTATGGTTAGAACTACAAGAGACCCAGTACTTC. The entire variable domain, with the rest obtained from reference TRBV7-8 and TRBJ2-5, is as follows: GAGVSQSPRYKVAKRGQDVALRCDPISGHVSLFWYQQALGQGPEFLTYFQNEAQLDKSGLPSDRFFAERPEGSVSTLKIQRTQQEDSAVYLCASSLWLELQETQYFGPGTRLLVL.

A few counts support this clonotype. CDR3 DNA sequence: TGTGCCAGTAGTATCTTCCCATGGGAGACCCAGTACTTC. It is translated as CASSIFPWETQYF. V and J are TRBV19 and TRBJ2-5; D is undetermined. CDR1 and CDR2 from the germline V gene are LNHDA and SQIVND (reference sequence). The germline V and J ends were trimmed by 3 bases and 5 bases, with 10 bases remaining between them. The CDR3 extends over 13 amino acids.

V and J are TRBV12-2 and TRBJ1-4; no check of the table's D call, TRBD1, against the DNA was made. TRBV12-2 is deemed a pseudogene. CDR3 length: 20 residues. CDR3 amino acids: CASRLGRPRTGGETNEKLFF. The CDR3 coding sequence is TGTGCAAGTCGCTTAGGGCGGCCGCGGACAGGGGGCGAAACTAATGAAAAACTGTTTTTT.

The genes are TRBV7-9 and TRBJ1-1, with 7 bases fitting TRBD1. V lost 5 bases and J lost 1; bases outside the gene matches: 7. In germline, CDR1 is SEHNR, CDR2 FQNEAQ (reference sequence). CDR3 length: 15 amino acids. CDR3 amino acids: CASSDIGTANTEAFF. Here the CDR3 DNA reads TGTGCCAGCAGCGATATTGGGACAGCGAACACTGAAGCTTTCTTT.

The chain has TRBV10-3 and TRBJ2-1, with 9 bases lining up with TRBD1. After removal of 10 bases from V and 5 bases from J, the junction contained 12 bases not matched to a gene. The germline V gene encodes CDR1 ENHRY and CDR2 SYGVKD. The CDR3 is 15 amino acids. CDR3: CATGQGIRGHNEQFF. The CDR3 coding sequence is TGTGCCACCGGACAGGGGATAAGGGGACACAATGAGCAGTTCTTC.

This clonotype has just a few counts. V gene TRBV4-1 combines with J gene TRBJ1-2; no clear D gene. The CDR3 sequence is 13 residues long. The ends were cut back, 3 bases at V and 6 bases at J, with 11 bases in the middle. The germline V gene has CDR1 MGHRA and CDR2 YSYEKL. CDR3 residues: CASSHRSYHGYTF. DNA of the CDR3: TGCGCCAGCAGCCACCGTAGCTATCATGGCTACACCTTC.

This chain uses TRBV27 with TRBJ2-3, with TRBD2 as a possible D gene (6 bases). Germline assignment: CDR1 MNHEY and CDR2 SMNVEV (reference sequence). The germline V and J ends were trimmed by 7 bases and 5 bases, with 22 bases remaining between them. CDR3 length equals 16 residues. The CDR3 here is CASTFSPGRPRDTQYF. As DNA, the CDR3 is TGTGCCAGCACCTTCTCCCCAGGGAGGCCCCGAGATACGCAGTATTTT.

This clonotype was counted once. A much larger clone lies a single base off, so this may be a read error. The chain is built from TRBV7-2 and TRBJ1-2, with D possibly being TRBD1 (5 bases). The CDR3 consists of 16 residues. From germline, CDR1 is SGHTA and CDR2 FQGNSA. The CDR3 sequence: CANSSRGGGSNYGYTF. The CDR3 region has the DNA TGTGCCAACAGCTCCCGGGGCGGCGGTTCTAACTATGGCTACACCTTC.

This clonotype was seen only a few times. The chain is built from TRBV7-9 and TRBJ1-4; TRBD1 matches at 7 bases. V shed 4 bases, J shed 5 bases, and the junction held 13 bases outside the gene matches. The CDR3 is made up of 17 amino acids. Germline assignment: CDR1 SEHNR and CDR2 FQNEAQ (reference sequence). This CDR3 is CASSSSTGPLSNEKLFF. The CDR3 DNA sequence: TGTGCCAGCAGCTCCTCGACAGGGCCACTCTCCAATGAAAAACTGTTTTTT.

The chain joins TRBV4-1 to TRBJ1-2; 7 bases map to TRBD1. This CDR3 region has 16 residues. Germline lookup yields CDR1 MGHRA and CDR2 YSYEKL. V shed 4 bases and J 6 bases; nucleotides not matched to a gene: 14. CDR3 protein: CASSRTYTGDSDGYTF. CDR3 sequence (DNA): TGCGCCAGCAGCCGGACCTACACAGGGGACTCGGATGGCTACACCTTC.

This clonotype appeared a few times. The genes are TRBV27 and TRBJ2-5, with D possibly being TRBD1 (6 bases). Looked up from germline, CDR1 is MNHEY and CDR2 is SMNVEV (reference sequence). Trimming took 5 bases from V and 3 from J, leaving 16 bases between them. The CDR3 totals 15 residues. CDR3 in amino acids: CASSPMGDNEETQYF. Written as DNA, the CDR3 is TGTGCCAGCAGTCCTATGGGGGACAACGAAGAGACCCAGTACTTC.

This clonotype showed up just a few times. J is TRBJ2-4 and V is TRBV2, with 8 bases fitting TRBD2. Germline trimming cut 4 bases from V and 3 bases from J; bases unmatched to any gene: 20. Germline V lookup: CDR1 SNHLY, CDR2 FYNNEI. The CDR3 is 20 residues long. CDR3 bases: TGTGCCAGCAGTGGGAGGATACGGCGGGACCCCGGGAGGGACAAAAACATTCAGTACTTC. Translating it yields CASSGRIRRDPGRDKNIQYF.

The CDR3: CASSPPRRIGAGYTF. In DNA form, the CDR3 reads TGTGCCAGCTCACCACCGCGGCGCATCGGCGCGGGCTACACCTTC. The rearrangement joins TRBV18 to TRBJ1-2; D unclear. The V end lost 0 bases, the J end lost 8 bases, and 16 bases lay between the germline ends. Per germline, CDR1 KGHSH and CDR2 LQKENI. The CDR3 extends over 15 amino acids.

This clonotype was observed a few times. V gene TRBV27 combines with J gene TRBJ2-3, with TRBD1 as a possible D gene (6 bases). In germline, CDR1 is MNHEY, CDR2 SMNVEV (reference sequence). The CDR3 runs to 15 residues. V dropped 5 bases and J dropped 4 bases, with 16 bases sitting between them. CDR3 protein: CASSPWTATSDTQYF. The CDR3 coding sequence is TGTGCCAGCAGTCCGTGGACAGCCACATCAGATACGCAGTATTTT.

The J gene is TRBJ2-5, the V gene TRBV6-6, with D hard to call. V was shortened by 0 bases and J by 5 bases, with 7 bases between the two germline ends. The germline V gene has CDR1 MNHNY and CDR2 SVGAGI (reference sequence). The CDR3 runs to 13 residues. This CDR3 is CASSYSGIETQYF. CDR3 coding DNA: TGTGCCAGCAGTTACTCTGGGATTGAGACCCAGTACTTC.

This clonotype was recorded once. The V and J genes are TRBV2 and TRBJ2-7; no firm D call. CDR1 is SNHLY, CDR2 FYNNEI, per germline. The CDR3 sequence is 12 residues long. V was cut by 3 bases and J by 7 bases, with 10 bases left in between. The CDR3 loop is CASSEYRREQYF. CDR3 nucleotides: TGTGCCAGCAGTGAGTATCGGCGAGAGCAGTACTTC.

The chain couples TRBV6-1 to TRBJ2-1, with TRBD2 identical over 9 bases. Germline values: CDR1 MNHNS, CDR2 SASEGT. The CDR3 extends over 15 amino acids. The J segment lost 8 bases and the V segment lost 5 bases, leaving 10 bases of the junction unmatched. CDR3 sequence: CASSPLAGGPDEQFF. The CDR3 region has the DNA TGTGCCAGCAGTCCTCTGGCGGGGGGGCCGGATGAGCAGTTCTTC.